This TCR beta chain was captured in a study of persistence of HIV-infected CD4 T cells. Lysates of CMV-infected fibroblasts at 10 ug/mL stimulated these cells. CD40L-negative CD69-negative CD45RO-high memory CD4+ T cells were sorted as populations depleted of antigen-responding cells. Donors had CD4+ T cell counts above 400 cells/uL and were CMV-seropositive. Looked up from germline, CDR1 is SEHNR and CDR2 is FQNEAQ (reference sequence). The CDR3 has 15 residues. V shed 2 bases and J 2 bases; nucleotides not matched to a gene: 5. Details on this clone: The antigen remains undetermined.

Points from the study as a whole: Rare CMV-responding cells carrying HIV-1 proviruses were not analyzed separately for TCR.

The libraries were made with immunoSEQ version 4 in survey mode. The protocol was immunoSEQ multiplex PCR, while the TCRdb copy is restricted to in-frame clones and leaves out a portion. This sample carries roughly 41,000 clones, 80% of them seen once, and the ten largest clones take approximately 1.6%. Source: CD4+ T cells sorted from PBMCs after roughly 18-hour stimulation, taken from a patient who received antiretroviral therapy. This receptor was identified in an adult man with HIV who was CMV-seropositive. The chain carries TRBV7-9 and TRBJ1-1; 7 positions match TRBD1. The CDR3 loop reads CASSLTNRGNTEAFF. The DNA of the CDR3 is TGTGCCAGCAGCTTAACCAACAGGGGAAACACTGAAGCTTTCTTT.